These 24 T cell receptor beta chains share one sample of origin, sequenced in a study of CD8 T cells in Susac syndrome. When the RNA was reverse transcribed, random hexamers were used with an input of 0.5 to 1 ug. TCRdb itself ran the immunoSEQ multiplex PCR reads through MiXCR, one entry per CDR3 protein. The table has approximately 190,000 distinct CDR3 sequences, around 95% seen once. Sequencing used CD4+ T cells from PBMCs. These receptors all come from a human donor with Susac syndrome.

The V call is TRBV6-6, the J call TRBJ1-6, with D uncertain. Germline lookup yields CDR1 MNHNY and CDR2 SVGAGI (reference sequence). The CDR3 has 13 residues. The V and J ends lost 11 bases and 7 bases respectively, with 15 bases between them. The CDR3 spells CAGHADGNSPLHF. The CDR3 DNA is TGTGCCGGCCACGCAGACGGGAATTCACCCCTCCACTTT.

This clonotype was observed once. This chain connects TRBV30 to TRBJ1-4; 8 bases are shared with TRBD1. Germline assignment: CDR1 GTSNPN and CDR2 SVGIG (reference sequence). This CDR3 region has 15 residues. The V and J ends lost 2 bases and 2 bases, in that order; junction bases with no gene match: 4. CDR3 region: CAWSRNRGTNEKLFF. CDR3 DNA sequence: TGTGCCTGGAGTCGAAACAGGGGGACTAATGAAAAACTGTTTTTT.

The rearrangement links TRBV2 to TRBJ2-5, with D maybe TRBD2 (6 bases). The V end was cut by 4 bases, the J end by 4 bases, with 13 bases between. The CDR3 is 14 residues long. CDR1 SNHLY and CDR2 FYNNEI come from the germline V gene. Here the CDR3 reads CASSGLAGRETQYF. The CDR3 coding sequence is TGTGCCAGCAGTGGCTTGGCGGGGAGAGAGACCCAGTACTTC.

The chain recombines TRBV9 with TRBJ1-2; a possible D gene is TRBD1 (5 bases). V dropped 3 bases and J dropped 2 bases, with 20 bases sitting between them. CDR3 length: 17 residues. Germline-derived CDR1 and CDR2 are SGDLS and YYNGEE. The CDR3 nucleotides are TGTGCCAGCAGCGAGTTGGCAGGGAGACAGAGGAACTATGGCTACACCTTC. It is translated as CASSELAGRQRNYGYTF.

The CDR3: CASRLGQAQPQHF. The CDR3 coding sequence is TGTGCCAGCAGGCTGGGACAGGCTCAGCCCCAGCATTTT. The chain uses TRBV12-3 or TRBV12-4 and TRBJ1-5, with TRBD1 identical over 8 bases. With V trimmed by 6 bases and J by 6 bases, 4 bases remained unmatched. This CDR3 has 13 amino acids.

The V gene is TRBV4-1, the J gene TRBJ1-4; no clear D gene. Germline loops: CDR1 MGHRA, CDR2 YSYEKL. The V end lost 1 base, the J end lost 5 bases, and 11 bases lay between the germline ends. The CDR3 loop spans 15 amino acids. As DNA, the CDR3 is TGCGCCAGCAGCCAAGTAGGTCAGAACAATGAAAAACTGTTTTTT. It codes for CASSQVGQNNEKLFF.

This chain joins TRBV2 and TRBJ2-5; D tentatively reads TRBD1 or TRBD2 (6 bases each). In germline, CDR1 is SNHLY, CDR2 FYNNEI. The CDR3 has 13 residues. V lost 3 bases to trimming and J lost 5 bases, with 10 bases between them. This chain's CDR3 is CASSDGGPETQYF. In nucleotides, the CDR3 is TGTGCCAGCAGTGATGGGGGGCCGGAGACCCAGTACTTC.

The genes are TRBV18 and TRBJ1-2, with 8 bases aligning to TRBD1. Germline CDR1 KGHSH, CDR2 LQKENI. The CDR3 has 15 residues. The J segment lost 2 bases and the V segment lost 3 bases, leaving 5 bases of the junction unmatched. The CDR3 is CASSPTDRANYGYTF. The CDR3 region has the DNA TGTGCCAGCTCACCTACGGACAGGGCGAACTATGGCTACACCTTC. Complete variable domain (other parts from reference TRBV18 and TRBJ1-2): NAGVMQNPRHLVRRRGQEARLRCSPMKGHSHVYWYRQLPEEGLKFMVYLQKENIIDESGMPKERFSAEFPKEGPSILRIQQVVRGDSAAYFCASSPTDRANYGYTFGSGTRLTVV.

The CDR3 nucleotides read TGTGCCAGCAGCTACAGGGCGTGGACTGAAGCTTTCTTT. This encodes CASSYRAWTEAFF. The V call is TRBV14, the J call TRBJ1-1; D might be TRBD1 (6 bases). V lost 5 bases and J lost 5, with 12 bases in between. The germline V gene encodes CDR1 SGHDN and CDR2 FVKESK. This CDR3 region has 13 residues.

The chain has TRBV3-1 and TRBJ2-3; D possibly uses TRBD1 or TRBD2 (5 bases each). The CDR3 totals 15 residues. The germline V gene has CDR1 LGHDT and CDR2 YNNKEL (reference sequence). Trimming left V 5 bases short and J 4 bases short, with 16 bases between. The CDR3 bases are TGTGCCAGCAGCACGGGACCCACTCCACCAGATACGCAGTATTTT. Translation gives CASSTGPTPPDTQYF.

The gene calls are TRBV12-3 or TRBV12-4 and TRBJ1-2; D is unclear. Trimming took off 2 bases at V and 4 bases at J, with 11 bases between the two ends. The CDR3 has 14 residues. The CDR3 bases are TGTGCCAGCAGTTTAACAAACGAGGCCTATGGCTACACCTTC. Protein: CASSLTNEAYGYTF.

The chain uses TRBV29-1 and TRBJ2-1; tentative D call: TRBD2 (5 bases). V was shortened by 5 bases and J by 10 bases, with 18 bases between the two germline ends. The germline gives CDR1 SQVTM, CDR2 ANQGSEA. The CDR3 loop spans 13 amino acids. DNA of the CDR3: TGCAGCGTTCTCGAGAGGGTGACGGCAGAGCAGTTCTTC. It codes for CSVLERVTAEQFF.

The chain carries TRBV5-1 and TRBJ1-1; tentative D call: TRBD1 (6 bases). Germline CDR1 and CDR2: SGHRS and YFSETQ. The CDR3 spans 13 residues. Trimming stripped 4 bases from V and 4 bases from J, with 11 bases between. CDR3 coding DNA: TGCGCCAGCAGCATTGGGGGGCGCACTGAAGCTTTCTTT. This gives the protein CASSIGGRTEAFF. The variable domain in full, completed from reference TRBV5-1 and TRBJ1-1, reads KAGVTQTPRYLIKTRGQQVTLSCSPISGHRSVSWYQQTPGQGLQFLFEYFSETQRNKGNFPGRFSGRQFSNSRSEMNVSTLELGDSALYLCASSIGGRTEAFFGQGTRLTVV.

The chain combines TRBV6-2 or TRBV6-3 with TRBJ2-7; D remains unclear. V was trimmed by 6 bases and J by 8 bases, leaving 20 bases between them. This CDR3 comprises 14 residues. Germline-derived CDR1 and CDR2 are MNHEY and SVGEGT. CDR3 bases: TGTGCCAGCAGCCAGAACTCGAGGTTTACTCAGCAGTACTTC. This gives the protein CASSQNSRFTQQYF.

The rearrangement joins TRBV30 to TRBJ2-1, with D possibly being TRBD2 (6 bases). CDR1 and CDR2 (germline): GTSNPN, SVGIG (reference sequence). The V gene lost 2 bases and the J gene lost 7 bases, with 12 bases spanning the gap. This CDR3 is 13 amino acids long. CDR3 sequence: CAWSTYAGNEQFF. The DNA of the CDR3 is TGTGCCTGGAGTACCTATGCGGGGAATGAGCAGTTCTTC.

The V call is TRBV20-1, the J call TRBJ2-5, with D possibly being TRBD1 or TRBD2 (6 bases each). This CDR3 comprises 13 residues. V lost 1 base, J lost 6 bases, and 12 bases lay in between. Germline V gene data show CDR1 as DFQATT and CDR2 as SNEGSKA (reference sequence). The CDR3 here is CSARVGGGKTQYF. The CDR3, as DNA: TGCAGTGCTAGAGTCGGGGGCGGGAAGACCCAGTACTTC.

The V and J genes are TRBV12-3 or TRBV12-4 and TRBJ2-2; D might be TRBD1 or TRBD2, each matching 6 bases. Trimming shortened V by 5 bases and J by 5 bases, and 18 bases separated the two germline ends. This CDR3 is built from 16 residues. In nucleotides, the CDR3 is TGTGCCAGCAGTCCCGGGGGCCTTCCCCGGACCGGGGAGCTGTTTTTT. It translates to CASSPGGLPRTGELFF.

V is TRBV7-2 and J is TRBJ2-7; 9 positions match TRBD2. Germline V gives CDR1 SGHTA, CDR2 FQGNSA. V was clipped by 4 bases and J by 2 bases; unmatched bases: 9. The CDR3 has 16 residues. CDR3 nucleotide sequence: TGTGCCAGCAGCTCCACCGGGACTAGCATGACCTACGAGCAGTACTTC. This sequence encodes CASSSTGTSMTYEQYF.

Here the CDR3 DNA reads TGTGCCACCAGCCGGGCAGGGGAAGAGACCCAGTACTTC. Translating it yields CATSRAGEETQYF. The rearrangement uses TRBV15 and TRBJ2-5, with a weak D call TRBD1 (6 bases). CDR3 length: 13 residues. The ends were cut back, 5 bases at V and 3 bases at J, with 10 bases in the middle. Germline V gene data show CDR1 as LNHNV and CDR2 as YYDKDF (reference sequence). Drawing the rest from reference TRBV15 and TRBJ2-5, the complete variable domain is DAMVIQNPRYQVTQFGKPVTLSCSQTLNHNVMYWYQQKSSQAPKLLFHYYDKDFNNEADTPDNFQSRRPNTSFCFLDIRSPGLGDTAMYLCATSRAGEETQYFGPGTRLLVL.

This clonotype was found once. The chain is built from TRBV5-6 and TRBJ1-2, with D unresolved. The CDR3 length is 18 residues. CDR1 and CDR2 from the germline V gene are SGHDT and YYEEEE. V lost 2 bases, J lost 0 bases, and 20 bases lay in between. The CDR3 nucleotides read TGTGCCAGCAGCTTAAGATTCAGGAGCACCTCAACTAACTATGGCTACACCTTC. It is translated as CASSLRFRSTSTNYGYTF. The whole variable domain, remainder taken from reference TRBV5-6 and TRBJ1-2, is DAGVTQSPTHLIKTRGQQVTLRCSPKSGHDTVSWYQQALGQGPQFIFQYYEEEERQRGNFPDRFSGHQFPNYSSELNVNALLLGDSALYLCASSLRFRSTSTNYGYTFGSGTRLTVV.

This sequence joins TRBV7-2 and TRBJ1-1; D is uncertain. This CDR3 is 11 amino acids long. The V gene lost 5 bases and the J gene lost 5 bases, with 6 bases spanning the gap. Germline V gene data show CDR1 as SGHTA and CDR2 as FQGNSA. The CDR3, as DNA: TGTGCCAGCAGCCCCGAGACTGAAGCTTTCTTT. Translated, it gives CASSPETEAFF.

The chain combines TRBV18 with TRBJ1-1; TRBD1 agrees at 7 bases. The CDR3 length is 15 residues. V dropped 5 bases and J dropped 2; count of bases not matched to a gene: 8. Germline CDR1 is KGHSH and CDR2 is LQKENI. The CDR3 region is CASSAPGTENTEAFF. CDR3 DNA sequence: TGTGCCAGCTCAGCTCCCGGGACAGAAAACACTGAAGCTTTCTTT.

The chain carries TRBV9 and TRBJ1-5; D may be TRBD1 (6 bases). The CDR3 runs 15 residues. V lost 2 bases to trimming and J lost 4 bases, with 13 bases between them. Germline V gene data show CDR1 as SGDLS and CDR2 as YYNGEE. The CDR3 sequence is CASSVTGHGNQPQHF. DNA for the CDR3: TGTGCCAGCAGCGTGACAGGCCATGGTAATCAGCCCCAGCATTTT.

This clonotype appeared once. This rearrangement joins TRBV30 to TRBJ2-7; D uncertain. V was pared by 4 bases and J by 1 base, with 14 bases between. The CDR3 length is 14 residues. Germline CDR1 reads GTSNPN; CDR2 reads SVGIG (reference sequence). The CDR3 nucleotides are TGTGCCTGGAAGTGGGCCGAGCGATCCTACGAGCAGTACTTC. This translates into CAWKWAERSYEQYF.